One and the same sample provided the 21 T cell receptor beta chains below, sequenced in a study of T cell responses to AZD1222 COVID-19 vaccine. This table comes from immunoSEQ multiplex PCR, and its TCRdb copy is limited to in-frame clones, with some not included. The sample yields 150,000 to 200,000 clones, about 91% seen once. Sequences were derived from peripheral blood, sampled on day 0 of AZD1222 vaccination. The receptors originated from an adult in good health.

V gene TRBV28 combines with J gene TRBJ1-1; D possibly corresponds to TRBD1 (5 bases). V was pared by 2 bases and J by 7 bases, with 8 bases between. Looked up from germline, CDR1 is MDHEN and CDR2 is SYDVKM. There are 12 residues in the CDR3. For the CDR3, the DNA is TGTGCCAGCAGTTTACTTCAGGGTGAAGCTTTCTTT. Its protein is CASSLLQGEAFF.

This sequence joins TRBV27 and TRBJ1-2; D uncertain. The CDR3 is made up of 16 amino acids. Germline assignment: CDR1 MNHEY and CDR2 SMNVEV (reference sequence). Trimming pared 1 base from V and 7 bases from J, leaving 19 bases between. CDR3 protein: CASSLFVGRASRGYTF. The CDR3 DNA is TGTGCCAGCAGTTTATTTGTCGGCCGGGCATCGCGTGGCTACACCTTC.

The chain combines TRBV6-6 with TRBJ2-3; D gene uncertain. V was cut by 2 bases and J by 4 bases, with 16 bases left in between. CDR3 length equals 16 residues. The germline V gene has CDR1 MNHNY and CDR2 SVGAGI (reference sequence). The CDR3 DNA sequence: TGTGCCAGCAGTTACGGTGGAGCCTTGAAATCAGATACGCAGTATTTT. Residues: CASSYGGALKSDTQYF.

V is TRBV9 and J is TRBJ2-3, with 12 bases that match TRBD2. Germline CDR1 SGDLS, CDR2 YYNGEE. Losses at the gene ends were 0 bases for V and 0 bases for J; bases not matched to a gene: 5. The CDR3 is made up of 18 amino acids. The CDR3 nucleotides are TGTGCCAGCAGCGTAGAACTAGCGGGGGGAACTAGCACAGATACGCAGTATTTT. It codes for CASSVELAGGTSTDTQYF.

This rearrangement joins TRBV2 to TRBJ2-1; the D is unclear. The length of the CDR3 is 12 residues. Germline V CDR1 and CDR2: SNHLY, FYNNEI. Trimming shortened V by 2 bases and J by 10 bases, and 9 bases separated the two germline ends. CDR3 sequence (DNA): TGTGCCAGCAGTGAAACGGGTAGGGAGCAGTTCTTC. Translated: CASSETGREQFF.

V gene TRBV19 combines with J gene TRBJ1-5; D uncertain. Germline V gene sequence: CDR1 LNHDA, CDR2 SQIVND (reference sequence). Trimming pared 5 bases from V and 10 bases from J, leaving 21 bases between. The CDR3 covers 15 residues. CDR3 amino acids: CASSEPRTVRYPQHF. DNA for the CDR3: TGTGCCAGTAGTGAGCCCCGGACGGTAAGGTATCCCCAGCATTTT. The full variable domain, completed using reference TRBV19 and TRBJ1-5, is DGGITQSPKYLFRKEGQNVTLSCEQNLNHDAMYWYRQDPGQGLRLIYYSQIVNDFQKGDIAEGYSVSREKKESFPLTVTSAQKNPTAFYLCASSEPRTVRYPQHFGDGTRLSIL.

This chain uses TRBV7-9 with TRBJ1-1; D possibly corresponds to TRBD1 (6 bases). Germline CDR1 is SEHNR and CDR2 is FQNEAQ (reference sequence). Trimming removed 4 bases from V and 1 base from J, with 10 bases in between. The CDR3 spans 14 residues. The CDR3 nucleotides are TGTGCCAGCAGCTCGGGACAACAGAACACTGAAGCTTTCTTT. This encodes CASSSGQQNTEAFF.

The CDR3 region is CASSYRDRGHEKLFF. Written as DNA, the CDR3 is TGTGCCAGCAGTTATCGGGACAGGGGGCACGAAAAACTGTTTTTT. The genes are TRBV6-6 and TRBJ1-4; 12 nucleotides align to TRBD1. The CDR3 sequence is 15 residues long. In germline, CDR1 is MNHNY, CDR2 SVGAGI (reference sequence). V was clipped by 3 bases and J by 8 bases; unmatched bases: 4.

This clone was observed a few times. The chain carries TRBV18 and TRBJ1-1; TRBD1 might be the D (5 bases). Trimming pared 3 bases from V and 8 bases from J, leaving 7 bases between. CDR1 and CDR2 (germline): KGHSH, LQKENI. This CDR3 has 11 residues. The CDR3 DNA reads as TGTGCCAGCTCACCCGGGGGGGAAGCTTTCTTT. It translates to CASSPGGEAFF.

V and J are TRBV30 and TRBJ1-6; possibly TRBD1 for D (5 bases). Germline CDR1 is GTSNPN and CDR2 is SVGIG (reference sequence). This CDR3 spans 16 amino acids. V lost 1 base and J 1 base, leaving 11 bases between the germline ends. The CDR3 protein is CAWSAGTRSYNSPLHF. The CDR3 DNA reads as TGTGCCTGGAGTGCAGGGACTAGATCCTATAATTCACCCCTCCACTTT.

This chain joins TRBV4-1 and TRBJ1-5; D might be TRBD1 (5 bases). Trimming took 0 bases from V and 2 from J, leaving 11 bases between them. This CDR3 region has 16 residues. The germline V gene has CDR1 MGHRA and CDR2 YSYEKL. For the CDR3, the DNA is TGCGCCAGCAGCCAAGAGGCCGGGGCCCGCAATCAGCCCCAGCATTTT. Translated, it gives CASSQEAGARNQPQHF.

This clone was counted a single time. V gene TRBV6-1 combines with J gene TRBJ1-1; perhaps TRBD1 as D (5 bases). Germline CDR1 reads MNHNS; CDR2 reads SASEGT. The V end lost 2 bases, the J end lost 7 bases, and 20 bases lay between the germline ends. The CDR3 is made up of 16 amino acids. CDR3 in amino acids: CASSESVLGDWVEAFF. Here the CDR3 DNA reads TGTGCCAGCAGTGAATCGGTCTTGGGGGACTGGGTTGAAGCTTTCTTT.

V is TRBV5-1 and J is TRBJ2-1; 10 positions match TRBD2. CDR3 length: 16 residues. V shed 4 bases and J 0 bases; nucleotides not matched to a gene: 4. The germline CDR1 and CDR2 sequences are SGHRS and YFSETQ. The CDR3 loop is CASSPIAGGSYNEQFF. CDR3 coding DNA: TGCGCCAGCAGCCCCATAGCGGGGGGCTCCTACAATGAGCAGTTCTTC.

This rearrangement joins TRBV2 to TRBJ1-5; D not certain. The V gene's germline CDR1 is SNHLY and CDR2 FYNNEI. The CDR3 is made up of 15 amino acids. V was shortened by 0 bases and J by 7 bases, with 13 bases between the two germline ends. Here the CDR3 DNA reads TGTGCCAGCAGTGAAGCGTGGGGATTAAGCCAGCCCCAGCATTTT. It yields the protein CASSEAWGLSQPQHF.

This clone was detected a few times. The CDR3 here is CASSLNTGELFF. CDR3 in DNA: TGTGCCAGCAGCTTAAACACCGGGGAGCTGTTTTTT. V is TRBV7-7 and J is TRBJ2-2; D is ambiguous. Trimming took 2 bases from V and 2 from J, leaving 0 bases between them. Germline CDR1 reads SSHAT; CDR2 reads FNYEAQ (reference sequence). The CDR3 length is 12 residues.

The gene calls are TRBV2 and TRBJ2-6; TRBD1 matches 7 bases. The CDR3 consists of 13 residues. The junction had 9 bases not matched to a gene; V was cut back by 6 bases and J by 13 bases. Germline V gives CDR1 SNHLY, CDR2 FYNNEI. CDR3 in DNA: TGTGCCAGCAGGGGAGACAGGGCGGAGGTCCTGACTTTC. Protein: CASRGDRAEVLTF.

V and J are TRBV28 and TRBJ2-7, with no clear D. Germline CDR1 and CDR2: MDHEN and SYDVKM. The CDR3 runs 14 residues. The V end lost 6 bases, the J end lost 3 bases, and 15 bases lay between the germline ends. The CDR3 region is CASSPVTWIYEQYF. The CDR3 coding sequence is TGTGCCAGCAGCCCGGTGACTTGGATCTACGAGCAGTACTTC.

The V and J genes are TRBV2 and TRBJ2-5, with TRBD1 as a possible D gene (6 bases). CDR3 length: 15 amino acids. CDR1 is SNHLY, CDR2 FYNNEI, per germline. Trimming stripped 4 bases from V and 1 base from J, with 13 bases between. CDR3 coding DNA: TGTGCCAGCAGTGCGGGACAACAAATCCAAGAGACCCAGTACTTC. This translates into CASSAGQQIQETQYF. The whole variable domain, remainder taken from reference TRBV2 and TRBJ2-5, is EPEVTQTPSHQVTQMGQEVILRCVPISNHLYFYWYRQILGQKVEFLVSFYNNEISEKSEIFDDQFSVERPDGSNFTLKIRSTKLEDSAMYFCASSAGQQIQETQYFGPGTRLLVL.

The rearrangement joins TRBV4-1 to TRBJ1-2, with D perhaps TRBD1 (6 bases). Trimming took 0 bases from V and 2 from J, leaving 16 bases between them. This CDR3 spans 17 amino acids. In germline, CDR1 is MGHRA, CDR2 YSYEKL. For the CDR3, the DNA is TGCGCCAGCAGCCAAGATGAGGCAGGGGCCAACAACTATGGCTACACCTTC. Protein: CASSQDEAGANNYGYTF.

The genes are TRBV5-1 and TRBJ2-5, with D possibly being TRBD2 (6 bases). Germline CDR1 and CDR2: SGHRS and YFSETQ. V was cut by 3 bases and J by 4 bases, with 10 bases left in between. This CDR3 is 13 amino acids long. CDR3 bases: TGCGCCAGCAGCTCCTCCGGGGGAGAGACCCAGTACTTC. It specifies CASSSSGGETQYF.

The genes are TRBV19 and TRBJ1-3, with TRBD1 as a possible D gene (5 bases). The CDR3 spans 17 residues. Germline V gives CDR1 LNHDA, CDR2 SQIVND (reference sequence). V dropped 1 base and J dropped 0 bases, with 13 bases sitting between them. DNA for the CDR3: TGTGCCAGTAGTATAGTCTACAGGAGGATCTCTGGAAACACCATATATTTT. It yields the protein CASSIVYRRISGNTIYF.